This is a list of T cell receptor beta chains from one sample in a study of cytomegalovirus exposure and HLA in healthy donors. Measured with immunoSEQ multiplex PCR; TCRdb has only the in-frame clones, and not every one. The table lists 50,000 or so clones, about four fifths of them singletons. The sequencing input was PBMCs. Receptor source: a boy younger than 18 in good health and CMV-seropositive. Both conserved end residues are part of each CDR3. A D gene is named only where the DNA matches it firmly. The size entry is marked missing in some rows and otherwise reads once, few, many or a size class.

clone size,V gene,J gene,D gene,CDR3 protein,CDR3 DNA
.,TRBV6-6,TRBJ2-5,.,CASSPYREETQYF,TGTGCCAGCAGCCCCTACCGAGAGGAGACCCAGTACTTC
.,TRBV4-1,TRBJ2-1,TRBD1,CASSQDRDRGLF,TGCGCCAGCAGCCAAGATAGGGACAGGGGGCTCTTC
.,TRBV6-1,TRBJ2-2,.,CASGRGGELFF,TGTGCCAGCGGGAGGGGGGGGGAGCTGTTTTTT
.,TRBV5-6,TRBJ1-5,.,CASSLGTGNQPQHF,TGTGCCAGCAGCTTGGGGACGGGAAATCAGCCCCAGCATTTT
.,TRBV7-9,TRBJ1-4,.,CASSFSGSATNEKLFF,TGTGCCAGCAGCTTCAGTGGAAGCGCAACTAATGAAAAACTGTTTTTT
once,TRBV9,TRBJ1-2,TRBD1,CASSNYGTGTHGYGYTF,TGTGCCAGCAGCAATTACGGGACAGGGACTCACGGCTATGGCTACACCTTC
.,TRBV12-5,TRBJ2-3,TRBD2,CASGMIAGGADTQYF,TGTGCTAGTGGTATGATAGCGGGGGGCGCAGATACGCAGTATTTT
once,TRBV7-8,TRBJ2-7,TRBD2,CASSLSGGEQYF,TGTGCCAGCAGCTTATCGGGGGGCGAGCAGTACTTC
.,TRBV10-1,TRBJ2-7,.,CASSDLSGEQYF,TGCGCCAGCAGTGACCTTTCGGGGGAGCAGTACTTC
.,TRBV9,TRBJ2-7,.,CASSVGLNSYEQYF,TGTGCCAGCAGCGTAGGGCTGAACTCCTACGAGCAGTACTTC
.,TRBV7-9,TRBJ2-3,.,CASSFGGRTSRLITDTQYF,TGTGCCAGCAGCTTTGGAGGTAGAACTAGTCGTTTGATAACAGATACGCAGTATTTT
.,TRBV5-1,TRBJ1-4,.,CASSVGQLGGEKLFF,TGCGCCAGCAGCGTAGGACAGCTAGGAGGTGAAAAACTGTTTTTT
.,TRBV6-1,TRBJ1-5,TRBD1,CASSPDRGHQPQHF,TGTGCCAGCAGTCCTGACAGGGGGCATCAGCCCCAGCATTTT
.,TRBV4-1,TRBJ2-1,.,CASSQGPNNEQFF,TGCGCCAGCAGCCAAGGGCCCAACAATGAGCAGTTCTTC
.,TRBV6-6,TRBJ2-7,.,CASSYAQYEQYF,TGTGCCAGCAGTTACGCACAGTACGAGCAGTACTTC
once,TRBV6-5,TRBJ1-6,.,CASSYLPTGPNSPLHF,TGTGCCAGCAGTTACCTTCCCACAGGGCCTAATTCACCCCTCCACTTT
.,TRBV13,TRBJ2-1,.,CASSTATGLDEQFF,TGTGCCAGCAGCACGGCCACAGGATTAGATGAGCAGTTCTTC
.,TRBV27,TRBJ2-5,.,CASSMWTGRKETQYF,TGTGCCAGCAGTATGTGGACTGGCAGGAAAGAGACCCAGTACTTC
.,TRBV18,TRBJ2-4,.,CASSPGTRDIQYF,TGTGCCAGCTCACCCGGGACAAGGGACATTCAGTACTTC
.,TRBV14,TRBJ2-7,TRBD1,CASNPFEGAEQYF,TGTGCCAGCAACCCATTCGAGGGGGCCGAGCAGTACTTC
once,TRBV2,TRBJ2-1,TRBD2,CASGRSGGYEQFF,TGTGCCAGTGGGCGGTCGGGGGGTTATGAGCAGTTCTTC
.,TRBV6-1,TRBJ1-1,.,CASSEHMNTEAFF,TGTGCCAGCAGTGAACACATGAACACTGAAGCTTTCTTT
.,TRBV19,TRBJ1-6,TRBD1,CAAQGAGNSPLHF,TGTGCCGCCCAGGGGGCTGGCAATTCACCCCTCCACTTT
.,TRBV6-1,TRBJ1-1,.,CASTSTGDHGAFF,TGTGCCAGCACCTCAACGGGGGACCACGGGGCTTTCTTT
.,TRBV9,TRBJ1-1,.,CASSPRLSNTEAFF,TGTGCCAGCAGCCCCCGACTGTCGAACACTGAAGCTTTCTTT
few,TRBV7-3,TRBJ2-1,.,CASSLTTTGNEQFF,TGTGCCAGCAGCTTAACGACGACGGGCAATGAGCAGTTCTTC
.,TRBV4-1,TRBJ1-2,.,CASSQETQVNYGYTF,TGCGCCAGCAGCCAAGAAACACAGGTTAACTATGGCTACACCTTC
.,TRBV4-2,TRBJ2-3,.,CASSQEGWGQVDTQYF,TGTGCCAGCAGCCAAGAAGGATGGGGCCAGGTAGATACGCAGTATTTT
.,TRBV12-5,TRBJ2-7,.,CASGLTGVLGEQYF,TGTGCTAGTGGTTTGACCGGTGTCCTAGGCGAGCAGTACTTC
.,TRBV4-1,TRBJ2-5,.,CASSQVGQKETQYF,TGCGCCAGCAGCCAGGTTGGACAGAAAGAGACCCAGTACTTC
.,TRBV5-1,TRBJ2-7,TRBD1,CASSFGTEGYEQYF,TGCGCCAGCAGCTTTGGGACAGAGGGCTACGAGCAGTACTTC
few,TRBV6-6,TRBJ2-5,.,CASSRSQETQYF,TGTGCCAGCAGTAGGAGCCAAGAGACCCAGTACTTC
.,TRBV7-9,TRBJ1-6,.,CASSLEAADNSPLHF,TGTGCCAGCAGCTTAGAGGCCGCGGATAATTCACCCCTCCACTTT
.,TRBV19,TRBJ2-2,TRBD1,CASAGTGVTGELFF,TGTGCCAGCGCCGGGACAGGGGTAACCGGGGAGCTGTTTTTT
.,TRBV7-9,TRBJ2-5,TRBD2,CASSTTILAVEETQYF,TGTGCCAGCAGCACCACTATACTAGCGGTCGAGGAGACCCAGTACTTC
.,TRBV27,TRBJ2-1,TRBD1,CASSWVDRPNEQFF,TGTGCCAGCAGTTGGGTGGACAGGCCCAATGAGCAGTTCTTC
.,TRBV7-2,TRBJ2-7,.,CASSLVVGQNEQYF,TGTGCCAGTAGCTTAGTAGTGGGCCAGAACGAGCAGTACTTC
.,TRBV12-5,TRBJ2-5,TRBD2,CASGSALLAEETQYF,TGTGCTAGTGGTTCCGCCCTGCTAGCGGAAGAGACCCAGTACTTC
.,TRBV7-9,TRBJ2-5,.,CASSSGTQYF,TGTGCCAGCTCCTCCGGGACCCAGTACTTC
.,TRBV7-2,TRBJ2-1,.,CASNTQVGGLPNEQFF,TGTGCCAGCAACACGCAAGTGGGGGGACTTCCCAATGAGCAGTTCTTC
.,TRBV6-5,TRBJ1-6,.,CASSYVSSSYNSPLHF,TGTGCCAGCAGTTACGTCTCCAGCTCCTATAATTCACCCCTCCACTTT